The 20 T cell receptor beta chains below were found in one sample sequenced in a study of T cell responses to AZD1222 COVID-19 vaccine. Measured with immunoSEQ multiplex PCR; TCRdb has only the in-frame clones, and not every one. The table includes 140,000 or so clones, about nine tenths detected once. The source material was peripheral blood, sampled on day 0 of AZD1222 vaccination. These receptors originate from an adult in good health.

The DNA of the CDR3 is TGTGCCAGTAGTACATGGACCGAGGCCAATCAGCCCCAGCATTTT. This gives the protein CASSTWTEANQPQHF. This chain links TRBV19 with TRBJ1-5; D is ambiguous. The length of the CDR3 is 15 residues. Germline V gene lookup returns CDR1 LNHDA and CDR2 SQIVND (reference sequence). Trimming left V 4 bases short and J 3 bases short, with 13 bases between.

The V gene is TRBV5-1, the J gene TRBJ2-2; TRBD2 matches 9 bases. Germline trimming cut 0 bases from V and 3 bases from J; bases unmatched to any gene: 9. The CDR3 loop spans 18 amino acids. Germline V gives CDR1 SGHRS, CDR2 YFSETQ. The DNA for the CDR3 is TGCGCCAGCAGCTTGGCCGTCCTAGCGGGGCTATACACCGGGGAGCTGTTTTTT. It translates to CASSLAVLAGLYTGELFF. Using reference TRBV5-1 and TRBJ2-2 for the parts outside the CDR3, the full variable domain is KAGVTQTPRYLIKTRGQQVTLSCSPISGHRSVSWYQQTPGQGLQFLFEYFSETQRNKGNFPGRFSGRQFSNSRSEMNVSTLELGDSALYLCASSLAVLAGLYTGELFFGEGSRLTVL.

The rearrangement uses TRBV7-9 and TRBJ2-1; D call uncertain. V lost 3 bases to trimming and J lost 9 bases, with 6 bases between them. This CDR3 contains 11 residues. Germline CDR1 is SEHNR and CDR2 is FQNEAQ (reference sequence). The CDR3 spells CASSLSPEQFF. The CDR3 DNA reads TGTGCCAGCAGCTTGAGCCCTGAGCAGTTCTTC.

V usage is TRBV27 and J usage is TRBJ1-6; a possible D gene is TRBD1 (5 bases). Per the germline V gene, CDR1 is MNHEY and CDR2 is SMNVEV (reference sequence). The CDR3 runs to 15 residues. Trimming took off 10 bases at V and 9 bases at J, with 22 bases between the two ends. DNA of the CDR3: TGTGCCACACCCTCGGGGACGGGGCGAAGTTCACCCCTCCACTTT. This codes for CATPSGTGRSSPLHF.

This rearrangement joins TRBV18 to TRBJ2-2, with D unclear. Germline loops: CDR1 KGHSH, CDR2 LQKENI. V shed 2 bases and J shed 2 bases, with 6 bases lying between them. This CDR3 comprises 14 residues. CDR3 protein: CASSPSRNTGELFF. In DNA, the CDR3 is TGTGCCAGCTCACCATCCCGAAACACCGGGGAGCTGTTTTTT.

CDR3 coding DNA: TGTGCCTGGAGTGTTAGCCGGACAGGGACTAATGAAAAACTGTTTTTT. This gives the protein CAWSVSRTGTNEKLFF. The rearrangement uses TRBV30 and TRBJ1-4; 8 bases are shared with TRBD1. The germline V gene encodes CDR1 GTSNPN and CDR2 SVGIG (reference sequence). Trimming removed 0 bases from V and 2 bases from J; junction bases left unmatched: 5. This CDR3 spans 16 amino acids.

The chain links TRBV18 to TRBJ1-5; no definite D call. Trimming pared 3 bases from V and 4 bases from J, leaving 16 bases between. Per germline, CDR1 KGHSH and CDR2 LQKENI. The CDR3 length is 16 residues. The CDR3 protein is CASSPLTVDNNQPQHF. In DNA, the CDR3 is TGTGCCAGCTCACCCTTGACCGTCGACAATAATCAGCCCCAGCATTTT.

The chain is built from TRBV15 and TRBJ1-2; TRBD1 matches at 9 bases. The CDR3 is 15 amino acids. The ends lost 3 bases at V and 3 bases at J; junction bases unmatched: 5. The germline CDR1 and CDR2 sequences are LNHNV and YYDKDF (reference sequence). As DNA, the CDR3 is TGTGCCACCAGCAGTTTACAGGGGGCGGACTATGGCTACACCTTC. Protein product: CATSSLQGADYGYTF.

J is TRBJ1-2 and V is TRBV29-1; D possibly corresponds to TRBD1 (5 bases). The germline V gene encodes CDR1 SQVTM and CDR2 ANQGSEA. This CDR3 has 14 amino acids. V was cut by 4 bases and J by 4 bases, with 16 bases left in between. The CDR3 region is CSVGGRGSGYGYTF. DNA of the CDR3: TGCAGCGTTGGGGGGAGGGGTTCAGGCTATGGCTACACCTTC.

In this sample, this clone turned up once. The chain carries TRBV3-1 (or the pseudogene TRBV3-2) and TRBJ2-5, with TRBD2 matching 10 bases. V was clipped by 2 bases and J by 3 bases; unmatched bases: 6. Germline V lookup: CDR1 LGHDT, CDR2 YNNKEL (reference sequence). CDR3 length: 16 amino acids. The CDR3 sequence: CASSQRTSGNKETQYF. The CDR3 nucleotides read TGTGCCAGCAGCCAACGGACTAGCGGTAACAAAGAGACCCAGTACTTC.

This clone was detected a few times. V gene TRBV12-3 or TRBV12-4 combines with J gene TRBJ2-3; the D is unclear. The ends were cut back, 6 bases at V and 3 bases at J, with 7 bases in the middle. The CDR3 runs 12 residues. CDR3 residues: CASSQWTDTQYF. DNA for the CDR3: TGTGCCAGCAGCCAGTGGACAGATACGCAGTATTTT.

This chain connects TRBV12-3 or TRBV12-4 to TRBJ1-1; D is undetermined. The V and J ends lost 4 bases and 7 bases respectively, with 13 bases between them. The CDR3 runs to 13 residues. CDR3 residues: CASSSNMLGEAFF. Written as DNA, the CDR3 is TGTGCCAGCAGTTCCAACATGTTGGGTGAAGCTTTCTTT.

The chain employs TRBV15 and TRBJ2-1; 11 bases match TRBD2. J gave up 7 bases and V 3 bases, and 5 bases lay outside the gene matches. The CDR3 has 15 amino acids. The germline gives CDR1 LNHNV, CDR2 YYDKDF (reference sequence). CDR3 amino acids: CATSSSSGGYNEQFF. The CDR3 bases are TGTGCCACCAGCAGTTCTAGCGGGGGGTATAATGAGCAGTTCTTC.

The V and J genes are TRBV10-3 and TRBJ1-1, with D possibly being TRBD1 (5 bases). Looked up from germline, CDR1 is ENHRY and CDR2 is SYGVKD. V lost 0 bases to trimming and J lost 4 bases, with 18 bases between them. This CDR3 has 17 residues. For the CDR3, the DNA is TGTGCCATCAGTGAGTCGGTCCTTTCGAGGGGAGGCACTGAAGCTTTCTTT. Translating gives CAISESVLSRGGTEAFF.

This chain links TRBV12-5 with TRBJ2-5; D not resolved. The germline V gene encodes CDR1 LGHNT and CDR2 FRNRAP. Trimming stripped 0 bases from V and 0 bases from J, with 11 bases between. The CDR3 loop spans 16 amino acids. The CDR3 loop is CASGLVERRYQETQYF. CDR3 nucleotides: TGTGCTAGTGGTTTGGTAGAAAGGAGATACCAAGAGACCCAGTACTTC. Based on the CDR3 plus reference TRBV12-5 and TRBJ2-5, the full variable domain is DARVTQTPRHKVTEMGQEVTMRCQPILGHNTVFWYRQTMMQGLELLAYFRNRAPLDDSGMPKDRFSAEMPDATLATLKIQPSEPRDSAVYFCASGLVERRYQETQYFGPGTRLLVL.

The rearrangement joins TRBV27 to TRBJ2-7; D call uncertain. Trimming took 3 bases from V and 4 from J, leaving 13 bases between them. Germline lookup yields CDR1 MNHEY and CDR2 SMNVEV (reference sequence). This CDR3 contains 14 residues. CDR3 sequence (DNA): TGTGCCAGCAGTTTGCGGCAGCCGCCATACGAGCAGTACTTC. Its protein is CASSLRQPPYEQYF.

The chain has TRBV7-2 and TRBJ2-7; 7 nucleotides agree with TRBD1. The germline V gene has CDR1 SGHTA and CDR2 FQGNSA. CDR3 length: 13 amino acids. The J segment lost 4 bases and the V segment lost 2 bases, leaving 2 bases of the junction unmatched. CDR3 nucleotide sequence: TGTGCCAGCAGCTTAATACAGGGGTACGAGCAGTACTTC. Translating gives CASSLIQGYEQYF.

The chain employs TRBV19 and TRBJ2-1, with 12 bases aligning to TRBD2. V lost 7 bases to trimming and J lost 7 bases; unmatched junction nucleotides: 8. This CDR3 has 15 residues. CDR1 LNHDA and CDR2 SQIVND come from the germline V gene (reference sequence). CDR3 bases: TGTGCCAGTACTCGACTAGCGGGAGTTTTTAATGAGCAGTTCTTC. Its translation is CASTRLAGVFNEQFF.

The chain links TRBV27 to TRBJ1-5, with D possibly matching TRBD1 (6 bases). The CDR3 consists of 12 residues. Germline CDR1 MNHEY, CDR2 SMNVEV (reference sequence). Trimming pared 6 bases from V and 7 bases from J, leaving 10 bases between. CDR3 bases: TGTGCCAGCAGCAGGGGAGGGCAGCCCCAGCATTTT. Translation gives CASSRGGQPQHF.

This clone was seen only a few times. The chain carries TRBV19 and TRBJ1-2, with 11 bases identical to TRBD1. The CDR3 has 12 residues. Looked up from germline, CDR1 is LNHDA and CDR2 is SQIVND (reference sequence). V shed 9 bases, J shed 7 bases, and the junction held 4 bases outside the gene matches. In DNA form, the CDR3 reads TGTGCCAGCGGACAGGGGGCGCTTGGCTACACCTTC. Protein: CASGQGALGYTF.